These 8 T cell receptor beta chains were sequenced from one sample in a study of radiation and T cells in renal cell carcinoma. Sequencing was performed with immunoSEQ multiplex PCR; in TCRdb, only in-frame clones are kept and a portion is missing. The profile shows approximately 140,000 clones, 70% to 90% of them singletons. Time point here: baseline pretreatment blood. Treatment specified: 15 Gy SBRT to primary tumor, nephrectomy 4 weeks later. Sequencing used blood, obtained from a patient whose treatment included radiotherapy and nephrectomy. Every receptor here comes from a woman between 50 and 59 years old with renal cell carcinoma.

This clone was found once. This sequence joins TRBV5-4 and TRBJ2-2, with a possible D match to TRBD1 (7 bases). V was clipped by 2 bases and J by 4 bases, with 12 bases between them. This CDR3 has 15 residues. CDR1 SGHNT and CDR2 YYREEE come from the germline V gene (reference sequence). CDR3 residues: CASSFLQGGTGELFF. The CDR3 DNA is TGTGCCAGCAGCTTCCTCCAGGGGGGCACCGGGGAGCTGTTTTTT.

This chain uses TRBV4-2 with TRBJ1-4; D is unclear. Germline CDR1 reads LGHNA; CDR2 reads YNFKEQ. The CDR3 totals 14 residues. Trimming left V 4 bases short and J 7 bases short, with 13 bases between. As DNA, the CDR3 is TGTGCCAGCAGCCCAGATCGAGTCCTTGAAAAACTGTTTTTT. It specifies CASSPDRVLEKLFF.

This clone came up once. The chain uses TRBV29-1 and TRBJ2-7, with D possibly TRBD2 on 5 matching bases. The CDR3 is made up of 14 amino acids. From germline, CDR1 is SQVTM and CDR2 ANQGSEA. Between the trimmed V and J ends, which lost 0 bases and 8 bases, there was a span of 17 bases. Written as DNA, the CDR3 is TGCAGCGTTGAAGAGGACGGAGGCCTTGCGCAGCAGTACTTC. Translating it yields CSVEEDGGLAQQYF.

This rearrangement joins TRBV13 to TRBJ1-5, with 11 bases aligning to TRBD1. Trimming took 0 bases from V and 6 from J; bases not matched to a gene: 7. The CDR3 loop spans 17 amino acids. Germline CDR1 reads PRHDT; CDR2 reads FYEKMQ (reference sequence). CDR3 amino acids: CASSLGGTGGRIQPQHF. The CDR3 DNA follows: TGTGCCAGCAGCTTAGGAGGGACAGGGGGAAGGATTCAGCCCCAGCATTTT.

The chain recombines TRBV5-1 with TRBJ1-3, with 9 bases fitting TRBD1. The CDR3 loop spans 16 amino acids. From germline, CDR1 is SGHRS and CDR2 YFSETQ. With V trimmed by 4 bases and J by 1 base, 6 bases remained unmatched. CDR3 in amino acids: CASSPQGAGSGNTIYF. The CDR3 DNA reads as TGCGCCAGCAGCCCACAGGGGGCAGGGTCTGGAAACACCATATATTTT.

CDR3 DNA sequence: TGTGCCACCAGCAGAGGGGGAGCAGCGGGAAACGAGCAGTACTTC. Encoded protein: CATSRGGAAGNEQYF. The chain carries TRBV15 and TRBJ2-7, with 7 bases matching TRBD2. The germline V gene has CDR1 LNHNV and CDR2 YYDKDF (reference sequence). The CDR3 is 15 residues long. V was pared by 1 base and J by 5 bases, with 8 bases of the junction left unmatched. The whole variable domain, remainder taken from reference TRBV15 and TRBJ2-7, is DAMVIQNPRYQVTQFGKPVTLSCSQTLNHNVMYWYQQKSSQAPKLLFHYYDKDFNNEADTPDNFQSRRPNTSFCFLDIRSPGLGDTAMYLCATSRGGAAGNEQYFGPGTRLTVT.

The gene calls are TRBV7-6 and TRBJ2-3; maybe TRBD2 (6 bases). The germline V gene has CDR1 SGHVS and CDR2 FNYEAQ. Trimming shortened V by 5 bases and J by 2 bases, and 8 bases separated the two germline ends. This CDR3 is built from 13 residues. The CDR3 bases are TGTGCCAGCAGCCGGGGGAACACAGATACGCAGTATTTT. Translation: CASSRGNTDTQYF.

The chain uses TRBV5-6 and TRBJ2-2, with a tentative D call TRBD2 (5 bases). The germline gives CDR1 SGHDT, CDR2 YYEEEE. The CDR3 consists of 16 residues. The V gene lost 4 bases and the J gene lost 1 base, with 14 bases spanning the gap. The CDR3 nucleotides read TGTGCCAGCAGCACACCCCTAGCTGAGAACACCGGGGAGCTGTTTTTT. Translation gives CASSTPLAENTGELFF.